Listed below are T cell receptor beta chains from one sample, sequenced in a study of blood T cell repertoires in COVID-19. Libraries were prepared by immunoSEQ multiplex PCR; TCRdb keeps only in-frame clonotypes and omits some of them. The table includes about 270,000 clones, 85% detected once. Sequenced sample: peripheral blood. These receptors were collected from a human donor in a cohort sampled during active COVID-19. Both conserved end residues are part of each CDR3. Each record gives: J gene, D gene, clone size, V gene, CDR3 protein, CDR3 DNA. D genes are given only for firm matches. A clone size is listed for some rows: how often the clone was seen (once, few, many), or a class if it is expanded.

>TRBJ2-3|-|few|TRBV7-9
CASSFDGGSTDTQYF
TGTGCCAGCAGCTTTGATGGGGGCTCCACAGATACGCAGTATTTT
>TRBJ1-1|-|-|TRBV11-2
CASSSIGQMNTEAFF
TGTGCCAGCAGCTCGATTGGACAGATGAACACTGAAGCTTTCTTT
>TRBJ1-2|-|-|TRBV3-1/TRBV3-2
CASSQGSRIYGYTF
TGTGCCAGCAGCCAAGGAAGCAGGATCTATGGCTACACCTTC
>TRBJ2-3|-|-|TRBV19
CAPHKYSGTTDTQYF
TGTGCCCCCCATAAGTATAGCGGAACCACAGATACGCAGTATTTT
>TRBJ2-5|-|-|TRBV29-1
CSVEDSAGSTQYF
TGCAGCGTTGAAGATTCCGCAGGGTCGACCCAGTACTTC
>TRBJ2-1|-|-|TRBV7-6
CASSSGPAGAGNEQFF
TGTGCCAGCAGCTCCGGCCCTGCAGGGGCCGGCAATGAGCAGTTCTTC
>TRBJ2-3|-|-|TRBV3-1/TRBV3-2
CASSRQGGLVADTQYF
TGTGCCAGCAGCCGCCAGGGGGGACTAGTCGCAGATACGCAGTATTTT
>TRBJ1-1|-|once|TRBV3-1/TRBV3-2
CASSQVSLWAGAFF
TGTGCCAGCAGCCAAGTCAGTTTATGGGCTGGAGCTTTCTTT
>TRBJ2-6|TRBD2|-|TRBV5-4
CASSPGGSASGANVLTF
TGTGCCAGCAGCCCGGGAGGATCAGCCTCTGGGGCCAACGTCCTGACTTTC
>TRBJ2-7|-|-|TRBV6-5
CASRREREQYF
TGTGCCAGCCGGAGGGAGCGCGAGCAGTACTTC
>TRBJ2-1|TRBD1|-|TRBV5-4
CASEVPGQGIDEQFF
TGTGCCAGCGAGGTTCCGGGACAGGGAATAGATGAGCAGTTCTTC
>TRBJ2-3|TRBD2|-|TRBV11-2
CASSNSGSGDTQYF
TGTGCCAGCAGCAATAGCGGGAGTGGGGATACGCAGTATTTT
>TRBJ2-5|TRBD1|-|TRBV12-3/TRBV12-4
CASSRTGAKTQYF
TGTGCCAGCAGTCGAACAGGGGCAAAGACCCAGTACTTC
>TRBJ2-3|TRBD2|-|TRBV25-1
CASSITSGSHTDTQYF
TGTGCCAGCAGTATAACTAGCGGGAGTCACACAGATACGCAGTATTTT
>TRBJ1-2|-|once|TRBV30
CAWNRVDGYTF
TGTGCCTGGAACAGGGTTGATGGCTACACCTTC
>TRBJ2-7|-|-|TRBV28
CATGLPYEQYF
TGTGCCACGGGACTTCCCTACGAGCAGTACTTC
>TRBJ1-5|TRBD1|-|TRBV18
CASSLGQGGNQPQHF
TGTGCCAGCTCACTAGGACAGGGAGGCAATCAGCCCCAGCATTTT
>TRBJ2-7|-|-|TRBV5-1
CASSLGLTSSYEQYF
TGCGCCAGCAGCTTGGGGCTCACTAGCTCCTACGAGCAGTACTTC
>TRBJ2-3|-|-|TRBV29-1
CSVGPNLAATDTQYF
TGCAGCGTTGGCCCTAACCTAGCAGCCACAGATACGCAGTATTTT
>TRBJ1-1|-|few|TRBV28
CASSVGGTEAFF
TGTGCCAGCAGCGTGGGGGGCACTGAAGCTTTCTTT
>TRBJ2-3|TRBD2|-|TRBV30
CAAGGSLTDTQYF
TGTGCGGCGGGAGGGTCCCTCACAGATACGCAGTATTTT
>TRBJ2-1|TRBD2|-|TRBV29-1
CSVGAGGTYNEQFF
TGCAGCGTGGGAGCGGGAGGGACCTACAATGAGCAGTTCTTC
>TRBJ2-1|TRBD2|-|TRBV9
CASSGSGTRTNEQFF
TGTGCCAGCAGCGGTTCCGGGACTAGAACAAATGAGCAGTTCTTC
>TRBJ1-2|-|-|TRBV7-2
CASSSGSTTVNHGYTF
TGTGCCAGCAGCTCGGGAAGCACGACGGTCAACCATGGCTACACCTTC
>TRBJ2-1|TRBD1|-|TRBV28
CASSGTGGNEQFF
TGTGCCAGCAGTGGGACAGGGGGAAATGAGCAGTTCTTC
>TRBJ2-2|-|-|TRBV5-4
CASSPIVGTGELFF
TGTGCCAGCAGCCCGATAGTCGGTACCGGGGAGCTGTTTTTT
>TRBJ2-1|TRBD2|-|TRBV7-3
CASSLYPSGSGLNEQFF
TGTGCCAGCAGCTTATATCCTAGCGGGAGTGGTTTAAATGAGCAGTTCTTC
>TRBJ1-6|-|few|TRBV10-3
CAISPGTNNSPLHF
TGTGCCATCAGTCCCGGGACAAACAATTCACCCCTCCACTTT
>TRBJ1-4|-|-|TRBV28
CASSQPGGTNEKLFF
TGTGCCAGCAGCCAACCGGGGGGCACTAATGAAAAACTGTTTTTT
>TRBJ2-2|-|-|TRBV7-2
CASSLAFSGLEVTGELFF
TGTGCCAGCAGCTTAGCTTTTTCGGGACTGGAAGTCACCGGGGAGCTGTTTTTT
>TRBJ1-1|-|-|TRBV18
CASSQTGNTEAFF
TGTGCCAGCTCACAAACAGGGAACACTGAAGCTTTCTTT